The clone carrying this T cell receptor beta chain showed up just once. Its specificity is unknown. This sample was included in a study of cytomegalovirus exposure and HLA in healthy donors. Study-level information: About 85 million unique TCRs from HLA-typed donors were held in an early release of data.

Study-wide results and limits: A prior analysis recorded that most TCR beta V segments were productive about 87% or about 30% of the time. Highly shared variants forming one cluster were likely a sequencing artifact.

V lost 2 bases and J lost 0, with 17 bases in between. The length of the CDR3 is 17 residues. CDR1 and CDR2 from the germline V gene are GTSNPN and SVGIG (reference sequence). PCR amplification relied on 60 Vbeta primers (plus 13 Jbeta primers). Here immunoSEQ multiplex PCR was the method, and the copy in TCRdb shows in-frame clones only, minus some. This sample carries under 200,000 clones, less than 90% of them seen once, and the ten largest clones take around 4.1%. V is TRBV30 and J is TRBJ1-3; D possibly corresponds to TRBD1 (5 bases). The source of this sequence is a woman between 45 and 65 years old in good health and CMV-seropositive. Sequencing was carried out using PBMCs. This chain's CDR3 is CAWSLFRTPSSGNTIYF. The DNA of the CDR3 is TGTGCCTGGAGTCTATTCCGGACACCGAGCTCTGGAAACACCATATATTTT.